The TCR beta chain described here comes from a study of cytomegalovirus exposure and HLA in healthy donors. The data were produced by immunoSEQ multiplex PCR, yet TCRdb's version contains in-frame clones alone and is incomplete. This sample yields about 200,000 clones, of which 75% to 90% are seen a single time; 5.5% to 6.5% belongs to the top ten. V lost 4 bases to trimming and J lost 5 bases; unmatched junction nucleotides: 14. Germline values: CDR1 SGHRS, CDR2 YFSETQ. CDR3 length: 16 amino acids. Sequencing was carried out using PBMCs. The receptor was isolated from a young woman in good health and CMV-seronegative. This chain joins TRBV5-1 and TRBJ2-7; 8 bases fit TRBD2. The CDR3 DNA reads as TGCGCCAGCAGCAATTTAGCGGGACGATCTCTGCACGAGCAGTACTTC. Protein: CASSNLAGRSLHEQYF.